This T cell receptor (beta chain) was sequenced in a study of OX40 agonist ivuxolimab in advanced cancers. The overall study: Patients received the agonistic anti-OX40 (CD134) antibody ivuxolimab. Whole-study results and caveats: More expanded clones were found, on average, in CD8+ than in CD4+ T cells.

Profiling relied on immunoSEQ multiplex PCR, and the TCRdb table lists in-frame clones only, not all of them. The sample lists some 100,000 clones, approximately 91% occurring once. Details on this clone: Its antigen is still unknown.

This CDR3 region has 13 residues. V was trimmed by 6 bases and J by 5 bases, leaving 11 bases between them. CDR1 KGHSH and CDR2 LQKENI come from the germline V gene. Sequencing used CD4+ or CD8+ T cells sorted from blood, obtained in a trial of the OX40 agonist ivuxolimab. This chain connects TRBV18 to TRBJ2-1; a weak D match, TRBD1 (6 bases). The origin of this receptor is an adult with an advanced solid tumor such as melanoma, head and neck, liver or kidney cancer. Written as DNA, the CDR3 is TGTGCCAGCTCCCCGGACAGCAACAATGAGCAGTTCTTC. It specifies CASSPDSNNEQFF.